This record covers a single TCR beta chain. The data derive from a study of T cells expressing NK-cell markers. This CDR3 comprises 14 residues. In germline, CDR1 is MNHEY, CDR2 SVGAGI. TCRdb processed the 5' RACE reads again and assigns one entry to each CDR3 protein, with no DNA. The sample has some 460,000 distinct CDR3 sequences. This sequence originates from a woman aged 50 to 65 in good health. The chain joins TRBV6-5 to TRBJ2-7; TCRdb picks TRBD1, but there is no DNA to check that call. Sequenced input: blood T cells: a sorted CD56 or NKG2C T cell subset, CD4+ or CD8+ T cells, or bulk PBMC T cells (not recorded which). This CDR3 reads CASSPGLQTYEQYF.